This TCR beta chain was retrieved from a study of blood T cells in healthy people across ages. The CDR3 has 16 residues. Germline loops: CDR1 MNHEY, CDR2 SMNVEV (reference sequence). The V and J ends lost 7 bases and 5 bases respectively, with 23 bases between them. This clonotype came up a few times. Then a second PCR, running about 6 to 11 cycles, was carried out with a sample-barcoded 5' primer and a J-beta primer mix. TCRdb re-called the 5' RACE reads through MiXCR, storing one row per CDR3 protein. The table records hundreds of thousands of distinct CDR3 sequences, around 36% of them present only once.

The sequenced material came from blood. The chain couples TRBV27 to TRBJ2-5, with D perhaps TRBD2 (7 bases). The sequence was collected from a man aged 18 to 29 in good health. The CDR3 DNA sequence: TGTGCCAGCACCGGTTTTGGGGGGGGCGTAGGGGAGACCCAGTACTTC. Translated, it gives CASTGFGGGVGETQYF.